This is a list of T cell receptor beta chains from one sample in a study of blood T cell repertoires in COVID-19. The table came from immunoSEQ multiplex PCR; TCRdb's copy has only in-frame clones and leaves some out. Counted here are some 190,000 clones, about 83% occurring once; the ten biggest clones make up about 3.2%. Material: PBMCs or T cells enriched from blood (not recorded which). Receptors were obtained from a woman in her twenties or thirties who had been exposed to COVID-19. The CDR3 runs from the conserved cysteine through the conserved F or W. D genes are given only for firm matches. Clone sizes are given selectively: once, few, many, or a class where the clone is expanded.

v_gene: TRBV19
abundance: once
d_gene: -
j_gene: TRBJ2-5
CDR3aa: CASSIDQSGTQYF
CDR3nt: TGTGCCAGTAGTATAGATCAATCGGGGACCCAGTACTTC

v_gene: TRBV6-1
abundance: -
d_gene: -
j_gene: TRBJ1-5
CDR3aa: CASSEVRGSGNQPQHF
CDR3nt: TGTGCCAGCAGTGAAGTTCGAGGGTCTGGCAATCAGCCCCAGCATTTT

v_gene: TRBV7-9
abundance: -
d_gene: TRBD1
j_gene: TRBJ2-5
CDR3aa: CASSQGEETQYF
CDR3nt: TGTGCCAGCAGCCAGGGGGAAGAGACCCAGTACTTC

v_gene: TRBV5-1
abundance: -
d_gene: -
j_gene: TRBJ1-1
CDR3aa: CASSLNALATNTEAFF
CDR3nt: TGCGCCAGCAGCTTAAACGCCCTAGCAACGAACACTGAAGCTTTCTTT

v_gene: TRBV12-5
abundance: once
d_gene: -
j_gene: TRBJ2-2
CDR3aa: CASGLVRRRSTGELFF
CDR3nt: TGTGCTAGTGGTTTGGTACGGAGAAGAAGTACCGGGGAGCTGTTTTTT

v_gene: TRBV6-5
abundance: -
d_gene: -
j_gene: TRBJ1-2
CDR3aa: CASSPISNYGYTF
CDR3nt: TGTGCCAGCAGTCCTATTTCGAACTATGGCTACACCTTC

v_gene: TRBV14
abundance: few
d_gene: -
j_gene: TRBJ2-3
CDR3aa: CASSPYSVHSTDTQYF
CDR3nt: TGTGCCAGCAGCCCTTATAGCGTCCACAGCACAGATACGCAGTATTTT

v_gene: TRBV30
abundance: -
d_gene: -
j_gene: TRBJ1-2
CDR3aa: CAPRRTAYGYTF
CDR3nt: TGTGCCCCTCGAAGGACAGCCTATGGCTACACCTTC

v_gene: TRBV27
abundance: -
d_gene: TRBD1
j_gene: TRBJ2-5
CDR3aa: CASSLFGQGAETQYF
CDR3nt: TGTGCCAGCAGTTTGTTTGGACAGGGGGCAGAGACCCAGTACTTC

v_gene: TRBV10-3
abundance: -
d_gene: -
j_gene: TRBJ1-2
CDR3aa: CAINTRTVPNYGYTF
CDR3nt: TGTGCCATCAATACCCGGACAGTTCCTAACTATGGCTACACCTTC

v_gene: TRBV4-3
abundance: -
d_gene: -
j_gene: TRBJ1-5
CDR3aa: CASSQDPGNSNQPQHF
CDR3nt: TGCGCCAGCAGCCAAGATCCGGGGAATAGCAATCAGCCCCAGCATTTT

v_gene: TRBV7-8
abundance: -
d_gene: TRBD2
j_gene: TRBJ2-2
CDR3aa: CASSIRTSGAGGELFF
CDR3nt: TGTGCCAGCAGCATCCGGACTAGCGGGGCCGGCGGGGAGCTGTTTTTT

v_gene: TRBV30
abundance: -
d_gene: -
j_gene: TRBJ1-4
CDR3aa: CAWSASRGQRYEKLFF
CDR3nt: TGTGCCTGGAGTGCCTCAAGGGGACAACGATATGAAAAACTGTTTTTT

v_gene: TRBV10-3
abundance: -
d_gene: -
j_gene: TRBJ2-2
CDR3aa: CAISGGLFDGELFF
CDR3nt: TGTGCCATCAGTGGAGGGTTGTTTGACGGGGAGCTGTTTTTT

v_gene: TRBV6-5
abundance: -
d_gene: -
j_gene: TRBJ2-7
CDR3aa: CASSYSADSYEQYF
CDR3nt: TGTGCCAGCAGTTACTCCGCGGACTCCTACGAGCAGTACTTC

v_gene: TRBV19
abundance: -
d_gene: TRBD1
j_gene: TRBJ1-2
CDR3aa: CASSQQTQTGGGYTF
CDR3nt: TGTGCCAGTAGTCAACAAACCCAAACAGGGGGGGGCTACACCTTC

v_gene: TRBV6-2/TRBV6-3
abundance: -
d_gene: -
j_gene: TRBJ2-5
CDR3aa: CASSFALGHQYQETQYF
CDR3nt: TGTGCCAGCAGTTTTGCACTGGGACACCAGTACCAAGAGACCCAGTACTTC

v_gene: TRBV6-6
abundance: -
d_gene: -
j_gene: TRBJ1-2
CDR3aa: CASSAQSSGIGYGYTF
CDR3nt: TGTGCCAGCAGTGCCCAAAGCTCAGGGATAGGCTATGGCTACACCTTC

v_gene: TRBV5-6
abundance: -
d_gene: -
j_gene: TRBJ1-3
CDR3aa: CASSFNLHASTIYF
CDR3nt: TGTGCCAGCAGCTTTAACCTCCACGCTAGCACCATATATTTT

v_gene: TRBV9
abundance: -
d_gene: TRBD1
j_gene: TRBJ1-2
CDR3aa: CASSVGRTGGGYTF
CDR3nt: TGTGCCAGCAGCGTAGGTCGGACAGGGGGTGGCTACACCTTC

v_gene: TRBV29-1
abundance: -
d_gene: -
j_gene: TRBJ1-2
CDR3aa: CSVEADSTNYGYTF
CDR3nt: TGCAGCGTTGAAGCCGACAGCACTAACTATGGCTACACCTTC

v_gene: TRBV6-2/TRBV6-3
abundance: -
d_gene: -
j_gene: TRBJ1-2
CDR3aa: CASSGMGGDYGYTF
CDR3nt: TGTGCCAGCAGTGGCATGGGAGGTGACTATGGCTACACCTTC

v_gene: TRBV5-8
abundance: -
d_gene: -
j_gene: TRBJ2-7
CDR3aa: CASSFLVNEQYF
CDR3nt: TGTGCCAGCAGCTTCCTCGTTAACGAGCAGTACTTC

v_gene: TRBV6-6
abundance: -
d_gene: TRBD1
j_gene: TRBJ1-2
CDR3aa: CASSWDRGRIDYGYTF
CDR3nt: TGTGCCAGCAGTTGGGACAGGGGGCGAATCGACTATGGCTACACCTTC

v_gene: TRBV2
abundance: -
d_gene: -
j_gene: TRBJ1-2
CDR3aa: CASSEDRTDYGYTF
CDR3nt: TGTGCCAGCAGTGAAGACAGGACAGACTATGGCTACACCTTC

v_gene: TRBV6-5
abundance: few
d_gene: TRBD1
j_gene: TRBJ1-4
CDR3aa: CASSSPTGQGVEKLFF
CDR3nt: TGTGCCAGCAGTTCTCCTACCGGACAGGGGGTGGAAAAACTGTTTTTT

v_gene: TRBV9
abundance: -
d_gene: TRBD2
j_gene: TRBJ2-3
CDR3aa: CASSAGTSGVSDTQYF
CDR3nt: TGTGCCAGCAGCGCGGGGACTAGCGGGGTGTCAGATACGCAGTATTTT

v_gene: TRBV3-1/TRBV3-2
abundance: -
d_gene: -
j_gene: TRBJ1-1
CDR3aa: CASSQDRNSAEAFF
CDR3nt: TGTGCCAGCAGCCAAGATAGGAATAGCGCTGAAGCTTTCTTT

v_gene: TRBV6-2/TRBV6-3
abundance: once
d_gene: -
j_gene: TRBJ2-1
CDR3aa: CASSYVDRREQFF
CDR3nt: TGTGCCAGCAGTTACGTGGACAGACGGGAGCAGTTCTTC

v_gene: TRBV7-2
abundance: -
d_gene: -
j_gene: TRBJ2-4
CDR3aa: CASSLFLAENIQYF
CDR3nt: TGTGCCAGCAGCTTGTTTCTAGCTGAGAACATTCAGTACTTC

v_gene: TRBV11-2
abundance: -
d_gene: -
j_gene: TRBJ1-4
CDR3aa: CASSLGPATNEKLFF
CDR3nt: TGTGCCAGCAGCTTAGGGCCCGCAACTAATGAAAAACTGTTTTTT

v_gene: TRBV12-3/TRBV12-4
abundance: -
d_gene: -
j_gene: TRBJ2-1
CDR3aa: CASSWLSNEQFF
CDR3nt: TGTGCCAGCAGCTGGCTCTCCAATGAGCAGTTCTTC